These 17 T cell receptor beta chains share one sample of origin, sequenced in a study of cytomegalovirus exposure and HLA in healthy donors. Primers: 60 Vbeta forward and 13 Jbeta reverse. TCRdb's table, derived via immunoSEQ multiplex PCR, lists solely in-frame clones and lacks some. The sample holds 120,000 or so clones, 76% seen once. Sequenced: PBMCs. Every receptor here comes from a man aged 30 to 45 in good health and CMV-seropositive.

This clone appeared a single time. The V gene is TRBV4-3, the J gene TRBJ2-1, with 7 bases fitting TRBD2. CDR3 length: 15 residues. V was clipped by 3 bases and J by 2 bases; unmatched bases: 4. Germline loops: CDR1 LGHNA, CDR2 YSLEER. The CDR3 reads CASSQGGGAYNEQFF. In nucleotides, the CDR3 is TGCGCCAGCAGCCAGGGGGGGGGTGCCTACAATGAGCAGTTCTTC.

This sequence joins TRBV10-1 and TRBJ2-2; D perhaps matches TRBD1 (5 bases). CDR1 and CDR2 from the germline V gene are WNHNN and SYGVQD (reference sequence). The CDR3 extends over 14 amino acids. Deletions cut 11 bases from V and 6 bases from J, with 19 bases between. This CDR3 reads CAGNKGASPGELFF. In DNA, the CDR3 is TGCGCCGGGAACAAAGGGGCCTCCCCCGGGGAGCTGTTTTTT.

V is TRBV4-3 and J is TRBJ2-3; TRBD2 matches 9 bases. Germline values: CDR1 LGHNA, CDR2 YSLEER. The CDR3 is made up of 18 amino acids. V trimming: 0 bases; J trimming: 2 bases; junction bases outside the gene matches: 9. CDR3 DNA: TGCGCCAGCAGCCAAGATGGGCGGGCGGGGGGGCCCACAGATACGCAGTATTTT. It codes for CASSQDGRAGGPTDTQYF.

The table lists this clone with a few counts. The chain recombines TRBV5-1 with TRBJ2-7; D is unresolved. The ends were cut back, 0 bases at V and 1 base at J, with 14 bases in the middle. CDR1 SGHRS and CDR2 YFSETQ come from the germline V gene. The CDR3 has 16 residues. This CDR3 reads CASSLAEIGGSYEQYF. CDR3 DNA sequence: TGCGCCAGCAGCTTGGCCGAGATTGGCGGTTCCTACGAGCAGTACTTC.

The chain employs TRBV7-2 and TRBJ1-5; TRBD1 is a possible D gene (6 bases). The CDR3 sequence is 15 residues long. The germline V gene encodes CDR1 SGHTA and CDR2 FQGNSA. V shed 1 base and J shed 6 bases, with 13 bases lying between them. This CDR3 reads CASSLVAGDSQPQHF. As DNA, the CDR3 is TGTGCCAGCAGCTTAGTGGCAGGGGATAGTCAGCCCCAGCATTTT.

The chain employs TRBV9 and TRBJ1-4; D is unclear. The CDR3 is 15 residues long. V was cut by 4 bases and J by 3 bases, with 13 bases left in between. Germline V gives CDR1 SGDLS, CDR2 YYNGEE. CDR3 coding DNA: TGTGCCAGCAGCCCCAACCCGGTACCTAATGAAAAACTGTTTTTT. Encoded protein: CASSPNPVPNEKLFF.

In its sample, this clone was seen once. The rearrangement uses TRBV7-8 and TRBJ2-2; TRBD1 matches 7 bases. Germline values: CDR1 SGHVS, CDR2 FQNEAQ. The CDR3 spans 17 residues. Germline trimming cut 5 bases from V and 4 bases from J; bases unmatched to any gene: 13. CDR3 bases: TGTGCCAGCAGCCTCCGAGACAGGGTCCAATCCACCGGGGAGCTGTTTTTT. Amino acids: CASSLRDRVQSTGELFF.

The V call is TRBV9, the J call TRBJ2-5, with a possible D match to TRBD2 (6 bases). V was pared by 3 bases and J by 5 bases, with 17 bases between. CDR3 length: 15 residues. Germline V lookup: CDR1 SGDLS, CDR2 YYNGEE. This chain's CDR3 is CASSAGGGDEETQYF. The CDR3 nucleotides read TGTGCCAGCAGCGCCGGGGGAGGTGATGAGGAGACCCAGTACTTC.

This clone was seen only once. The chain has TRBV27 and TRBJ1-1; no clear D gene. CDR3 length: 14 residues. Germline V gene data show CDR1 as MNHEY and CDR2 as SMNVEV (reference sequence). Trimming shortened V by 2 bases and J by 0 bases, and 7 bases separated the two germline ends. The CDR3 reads CASSLNTMNTEAFF. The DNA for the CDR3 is TGTGCCAGCAGTTTAAACACCATGAACACTGAAGCTTTCTTT.

CDR3: CASSLAGSGAYQPQHF. CDR3 DNA: TGTGCCAGCAGCTTAGCGGGGTCAGGGGCTTATCAGCCCCAGCATTTT. The V call is TRBV7-9, the J call TRBJ1-5; TRBD1 might be the D (6 bases). This CDR3 has 16 amino acids. Germline V gives CDR1 SEHNR, CDR2 FQNEAQ (reference sequence). The ends were cut back, 0 bases at V and 5 bases at J, with 14 bases in the middle.

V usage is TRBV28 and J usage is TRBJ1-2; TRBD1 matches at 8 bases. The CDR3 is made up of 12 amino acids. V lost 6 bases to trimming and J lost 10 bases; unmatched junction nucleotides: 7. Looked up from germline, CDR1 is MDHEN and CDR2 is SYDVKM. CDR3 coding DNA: TGTGCCAGCAGCCACGGACAGGGAGACTACACCTTC. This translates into CASSHGQGDYTF.

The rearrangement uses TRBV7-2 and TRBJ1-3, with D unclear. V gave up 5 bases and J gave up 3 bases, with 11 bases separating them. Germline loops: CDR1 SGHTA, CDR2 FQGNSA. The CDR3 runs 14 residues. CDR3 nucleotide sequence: TGTGCCAGCAGCATCGGACTTGGTGGAAACACCATATATTTT. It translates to CASSIGLGGNTIYF. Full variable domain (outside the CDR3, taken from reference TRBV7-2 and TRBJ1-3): GAGVSQSPSNKVTEKGKDVELRCDPISGHTALYWYRQSLGQGLEFLIYFQGNSAPDKSGLPSDRFSAERTGGSVSTLTIQRTQQEDSAVYLCASSIGLGGNTIYFGEGSWLTVV.

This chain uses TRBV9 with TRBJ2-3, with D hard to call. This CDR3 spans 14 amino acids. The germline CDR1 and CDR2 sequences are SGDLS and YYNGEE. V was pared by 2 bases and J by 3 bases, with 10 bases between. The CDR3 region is CASSVWAETDTQYF. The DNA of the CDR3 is TGTGCCAGCAGCGTGTGGGCTGAAACAGATACGCAGTATTTT.

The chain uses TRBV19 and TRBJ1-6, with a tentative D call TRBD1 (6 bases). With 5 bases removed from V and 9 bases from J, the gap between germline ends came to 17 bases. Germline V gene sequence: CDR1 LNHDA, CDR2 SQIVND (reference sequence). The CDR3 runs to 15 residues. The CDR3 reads CASSYGQMESSPLHF. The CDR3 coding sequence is TGTGCCAGTAGTTACGGACAGATGGAAAGTTCACCCCTCCACTTT.

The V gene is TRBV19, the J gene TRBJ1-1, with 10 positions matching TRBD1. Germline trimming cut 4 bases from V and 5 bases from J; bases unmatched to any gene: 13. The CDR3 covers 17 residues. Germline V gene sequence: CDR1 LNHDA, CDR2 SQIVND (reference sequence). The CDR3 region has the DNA TGTGCCAGTAGTAAGACCGGGACGGGACAGGGGAGGACTGAAGCTTTCTTT. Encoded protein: CASSKTGTGQGRTEAFF. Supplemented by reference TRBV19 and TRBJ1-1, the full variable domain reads DGGITQSPKYLFRKEGQNVTLSCEQNLNHDAMYWYRQDPGQGLRLIYYSQIVNDFQKGDIAEGYSVSREKKESFPLTVTSAQKNPTAFYLCASSKTGTGQGRTEAFFGQGTRLTVV.

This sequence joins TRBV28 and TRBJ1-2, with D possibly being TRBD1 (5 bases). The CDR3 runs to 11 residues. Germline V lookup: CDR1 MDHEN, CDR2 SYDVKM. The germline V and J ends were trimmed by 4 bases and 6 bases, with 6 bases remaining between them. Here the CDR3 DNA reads TGTGCCAGCAGTTCAGGGAATGGCTACACCTTC. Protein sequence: CASSSGNGYTF.

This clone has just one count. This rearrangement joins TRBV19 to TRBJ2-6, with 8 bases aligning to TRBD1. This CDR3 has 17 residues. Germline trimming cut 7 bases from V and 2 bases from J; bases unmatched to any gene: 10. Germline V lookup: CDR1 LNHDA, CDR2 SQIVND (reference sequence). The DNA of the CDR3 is TGTGCCAGTACAGGGGGCGAACTCCTCACTGGGGCCAACGTCCTGACTTTC. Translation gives CASTGGELLTGANVLTF.